Below are 13 T cell receptor beta chains sequenced from a single sample in a study of T cells after posttransplantation cyclophosphamide. Clones were read by immunoSEQ multiplex PCR, and TCRdb kept only the in-frame ones, dropping some. In total the sample includes tens of thousands of clones, none of them seen once. The sample consisted of PBMCs. The receptors were sampled from a woman aged 55 to 70 in good health, CMV-negative, and a related stem cell transplant donor.

In this sample, this clone turned up many times. This chain uses TRBV2 with TRBJ1-1; TRBD1 matches 8 bases. J was trimmed by 4 bases and V by 6 bases; bases with no gene match: 1. The CDR3 sequence is 12 residues long. Germline CDR1 is SNHLY and CDR2 is FYNNEI. CDR3 in DNA: TGTGCCAGCAGCGGACAGGGCACTGAAGCTTTCTTT. It is translated as CASSGQGTEAFF.

This clone showed up many times. This rearrangement joins TRBV5-4 to TRBJ2-7; TRBD1 might be the D (6 bases). Germline assignment: CDR1 SGHNT and CDR2 YYREEE (reference sequence). V lost 4 bases and J 3 bases, leaving 8 bases between the germline ends. This CDR3 contains 12 residues. This CDR3 is CASSTTGYEQYF. The CDR3 DNA sequence: TGTGCCAGCAGCACGACAGGCTACGAGCAGTACTTC.

This clone was seen more than once but under ten times. The chain uses TRBV5-1 and TRBJ2-7, with D unresolved. This CDR3 is built from 15 residues. The germline V gene encodes CDR1 SGHRS and CDR2 YFSETQ. The V end lost 0 bases, the J end lost 0 bases, and 10 bases lay between the germline ends. The CDR3: CASSLAAESSYEQYF. The CDR3 DNA reads as TGCGCCAGCAGCTTGGCGGCGGAGAGCTCCTACGAGCAGTACTTC.

The chain employs TRBV9 and TRBJ1-5; TRBD1 might be the D (5 bases). CDR1 is SGDLS and CDR2 is YYNGEE in the germline V gene. The CDR3 extends over 14 amino acids. Trimming stripped 3 bases from V and 6 bases from J, with 13 bases between. This chain's CDR3 is CASSGNRGSQPQHF. CDR3 DNA: TGTGCCAGCAGCGGAAATAGGGGTAGTCAGCCCCAGCATTTT.

The chain combines TRBV12-3 or TRBV12-4 with TRBJ1-4; a possible D gene is TRBD1 (5 bases). Trimming left V 3 bases short and J 7 bases short, with 15 bases between. The CDR3 has 15 amino acids. CDR3 sequence: CASSFGGDGGEKLFF. For the CDR3, the DNA is TGTGCCAGCAGTTTCGGGGGGGATGGTGGTGAAAAACTGTTTTTT.

Judged by abundance, this clone is medium-sized. The chain has TRBV27 and TRBJ2-1; TRBD2 matches 14 bases. Germline V gene sequence: CDR1 MNHEY, CDR2 SMNVEV (reference sequence). There are 15 residues in the CDR3. V was pared by 9 bases and J by 8 bases, with 9 bases of the junction left unmatched. DNA for the CDR3: TGTGCCAGTCGGGGGACTAGCGGGAGTATGGATGAGCAGTTCTTC. Protein product: CASRGTSGSMDEQFF.

There are many counts of this clone. The chain employs TRBV19 and TRBJ2-7; D is unresolved. CDR3 length: 12 residues. CDR1 and CDR2 (germline): LNHDA, SQIVND (reference sequence). Deletions cut 5 bases from V and 7 bases from J, with 12 bases between. Here the CDR3 reads CASSAAKKEQYF. In nucleotides, the CDR3 is TGTGCCAGTAGTGCCGCTAAAAAGGAGCAGTACTTC. The full variable domain, in which reference TRBV19 and TRBJ2-7 provide the parts outside the CDR3, is DGGITQSPKYLFRKEGQNVTLSCEQNLNHDAMYWYRQDPGQGLRLIYYSQIVNDFQKGDIAEGYSVSREKKESFPLTVTSAQKNPTAFYLCASSAAKKEQYFGPGTRLTVT.

This clone was counted at least ten times. The chain is built from TRBV6-1 and TRBJ2-7, with TRBD2 matching 10 bases. Germline V gene lookup returns CDR1 MNHNS and CDR2 SASEGT. This CDR3 spans 13 amino acids. V dropped 6 bases and J dropped 5; count of bases not matched to a gene: 4. In nucleotides, the CDR3 is TGTGCCAGCAGACTAGCGGGGAACAACGAGCAGTACTTC. It is translated as CASRLAGNNEQYF.

Ten or more counts support this clone. The chain is built from TRBV9 and TRBJ2-1, with 7 positions matching TRBD2. The V and J ends lost 5 bases and 6 bases, in that order; junction bases with no gene match: 17. Germline CDR1 SGDLS, CDR2 YYNGEE. The CDR3 runs to 17 residues. CDR3 coding DNA: TGTGCCAGCAGTGAGGACGCGGGGGAGAGGGAGGTCAATGAGCAGTTCTTC. Translating gives CASSEDAGEREVNEQFF. Complete variable domain (other parts from reference TRBV9 and TRBJ2-1): DSGVTQTPKHLITATGQRVTLRCSPRSGDLSVYWYQQSLDQGLQFLIQYYNGEERAKGNILERFSAQQFPDLHSELNLSSLELGDSALYFCASSEDAGEREVNEQFFGPGTRLTVL.

This clone has at least ten counts. The chain links TRBV11-2 to TRBJ2-5; D not certain. The CDR3 is 13 amino acids. The V end lost 2 bases, the J end lost 3 bases, and 7 bases lay between the germline ends. Germline V gene data show CDR1 as SGHAT and CDR2 as FQNNGV. CDR3 loop: CASSLSYKETQYF. The CDR3 nucleotides are TGTGCCAGCAGCTTAAGCTATAAAGAGACCCAGTACTTC.

This clone showed up many times. The V call is TRBV6-6, the J call TRBJ1-1; TRBD1 matches 10 bases. There are 14 residues in the CDR3. Germline CDR1 is MNHNY and CDR2 is SVGAGI (reference sequence). Losses at the gene ends were 6 bases for V and 4 bases for J; bases not matched to a gene: 5. CDR3 in DNA: TGTGCCAGCAGGGGGACAGGGGATTCCACTGAAGCTTTCTTT. It codes for CASRGTGDSTEAFF.

This clone occurred many times. The chain is built from TRBV27 and TRBJ2-7; D unresolved. The CDR3 length is 14 residues. Between the trimmed V and J ends, which lost 6 bases and 2 bases, there was a span of 14 bases. The V gene's germline CDR1 is MNHEY and CDR2 SMNVEV (reference sequence). CDR3 residues: CASRVIDKAYEQYF. The DNA for the CDR3 is TGTGCCAGCAGGGTTATAGACAAAGCCTACGAGCAGTACTTC.

This clone was counted only a few times. The CDR3 is CAWSVQTIPSNSPLHF. The CDR3 coding sequence is TGTGCCTGGAGTGTACAGACCATACCCAGTAATTCACCCCTCCACTTT. This chain connects TRBV30 to TRBJ1-6; D uncertain. V lost 0 bases and J 6 bases, leaving 15 bases between the germline ends. This CDR3 has 16 amino acids. In germline, CDR1 is GTSNPN, CDR2 SVGIG (reference sequence). Full variable domain (rest looked up from reference TRBV30 and TRBJ1-6): SQTIHQWPATLVQPVGSPLSLECTVEGTSNPNLYWYRQAAGRGLQLLFYSVGIGQISSEVPQNLSASRPQDRQFILSSKKLLLSDSGFYLCAWSVQTIPSNSPLHFGNGTRLTVT.